Listed below are T cell receptor beta chains from one sample, sequenced in a study of human T cells and chemical hapten exposure. TCRdb reprocessed the RACE reads with MiXCR, giving one entry per CDR3 protein. The table has around 250,000 distinct CDR3 sequences, 7% to 10% seen once. The starting material was whole blood, obtained in connection with sensitization to the hapten diphenylcyclopropenone (DPC). The receptors come from a woman aged 40 to 49 with alopecia areata. Some clones in this sample may be carry-over from other donors' samples. Each CDR3 is given with its conserved first and last residue. The D gene is left open where the match is weak. Expanded clones get a size class; other rows say once, few or many, or leave the size out.

d_call	v_call	clone_size	j_call	cdr3_nt	cdr3_aa
NA	TRBV7-2	NA	TRBJ1-1	TGTGCCAGCAGCGGTCAGGAAAACACTGAAGCTTTCTTT	CASSGQENTEAFF
NA	TRBV6-5	few	TRBJ1-5	TGTGCCAGCAGTTACTCCGGTTCCCGAGATGGCAATCAGCCCCAGCATTTT	CASSYSGSRDGNQPQHF
TRBD1	TRBV5-1	few	TRBJ1-1	TGCGCCAGCAGCCGGACAGGACAGGGAGACACTGAAGCTTTCTTT	CASSRTGQGDTEAFF
TRBD2	TRBV11-2	few	TRBJ2-7	TGTGCCAGCAGCTCCGCCGCGGGAGTCGGGTCCTACGAGCAGTACTTC	CASSSAAGVGSYEQYF
NA	TRBV12-3/TRBV12-4	few	TRBJ2-1	TGTGCCAGCAGTTACGATGAGCAGTTCTTC	CASSYDEQFF
NA	TRBV12-3/TRBV12-4	NA	TRBJ2-3	TGTGCCAGCAGTACTCGACAGAGGGGCACAGATACGCAGTATTTT	CASSTRQRGTDTQYF
NA	TRBV14	NA	TRBJ1-3	TGTGCCAGCAGCCGAACGGGAGTCTCTGGAAACACCATATATTTT	CASSRTGVSGNTIYF
NA	TRBV20-1	few	TRBJ2-1	TGCAGTGCTGGAGGGGGTCTCCGCAATGAGCAGTTCTTC	CSAGGGLRNEQFF
NA	TRBV27	many	TRBJ1-5	TGTGCCAGCAGTGTACAGGGTAATCAGCCCCAGCATTTT	CASSVQGNQPQHF
NA	TRBV28	few	TRBJ2-7	TGTGCCAGCAGTTTCGCGGGGTCCGGGTTCGACGAGCAGTACTTC	CASSFAGSGFDEQYF
NA	TRBV27	NA	TRBJ2-1	TGTGCCAGCAGTTTATCGGGAGGTTTTGTGCAGTTCTTC	CASSLSGGFVQFF
TRBD2	TRBV4-3	NA	TRBJ2-1	TGCGCCAGCAGCCCGCAGCAACTAGCGGGAGGGAGGGGGAATGAGCAGTTCTTC	CASSPQQLAGGRGNEQFF
TRBD1	TRBV20-1	few	TRBJ2-7	TGCAGTGCTAGAGTGACAGGGGTTAACTACGAGCAGTACTTC	CSARVTGVNYEQYF
NA	TRBV12-3/TRBV12-4	few	TRBJ2-5	TGTGCCAGCAGTTTTGGGCTACCCGAGACCCAGTACTTC	CASSFGLPETQYF
NA	TRBV29-1	few	TRBJ1-2	TGCAGCGTTGAGGCAGGGCCCTATGGCTACACCTTC	CSVEAGPYGYTF
NA	TRBV7-9	once	TRBJ2-7	TGTGCCAGCAGTTCTATAGGCGAGCGGTACTTC	CASSSIGERYF
NA	TRBV30	NA	TRBJ1-2	TGTGCCTGGACCCAGGGGCAGGGCGGCGGCTACACCTTC	CAWTQGQGGGYTF
TRBD2	TRBV7-2	NA	TRBJ2-6	TGTGCCAGCAGCCCCCGATTAGCGGGAGGGCGTACCGGGGCCAACGTCCTGACTTTC	CASSPRLAGGRTGANVLTF
TRBD2	TRBV11-2	many	TRBJ2-1	TGTGCCAGCAGCTTCATAGCGGGAGGGTTCCATGAGCAGTTCTTC	CASSFIAGGFHEQFF
NA	TRBV21-1	NA	TRBJ2-3	TGTGCCAGCAGCAAGGGGACTAGCAGCGTCTCCTCTAGCACAGATACGCAGTATTTT	CASSKGTSSVSSSTDTQYF
NA	TRBV5-1	few	TRBJ2-7	TGCGCCAGCAGTAGTTCAGACTACGAGCAGTACTTC	CASSSSDYEQYF
TRBD2	TRBV9	NA	TRBJ2-1	TGTGCCAGCAGCGGTCCTAGCGGGAATGAGCAGTTCTTC	CASSGPSGNEQFF
TRBD2	TRBV28	NA	TRBJ2-7	TGTGCCAGCAGCTCTCAGACTAGCAGCTCCTACGAGCAGTACTTC	CASSSQTSSSYEQYF
NA	TRBV9	few	TRBJ2-2	TGTGCCAGCAGCGTAGAGGACAGCTACACCGGGGAGCTGTTTTTT	CASSVEDSYTGELFF
NA	TRBV7-9	NA	TRBJ1-5	TGTGCCAGCAGCCAGAGTTGGGATCAGCCCCAGCATTTT	CASSQSWDQPQHF
NA	TRBV15	few	TRBJ2-5	TGTGCCACCAGCAGAGGGACAGCCCAAGAGACCCAGTACTTC	CATSRGTAQETQYF
NA	TRBV24-1	NA	TRBJ2-1	TGTGCCACCAGTGTCCCTGGGGACAATGAGCAGTTCTTC	CATSVPGDNEQFF
NA	TRBV24-1	few	TRBJ2-3	TGTGCCACCAGACAGGGCCCCACAGATACGCAGTATTTT	CATRQGPTDTQYF
NA	TRBV9	many	TRBJ2-1	TGTGCCAGCAGCGTAGCCCCGGGGAGACTCCCCTACAATGAGCAGTTCTTC	CASSVAPGRLPYNEQFF
NA	TRBV11-2	many	TRBJ2-1	TGTGCCAGCTCCCCGTTGCACGGCAGCTCCTACAATGAGCAGTTCTTC	CASSPLHGSSYNEQFF
TRBD1	TRBV7-9	few	TRBJ1-2	TGTGCCAGCAGCTGGGGACAGCCCGATACTAACTATGGCTACACCTTC	CASSWGQPDTNYGYTF
NA	TRBV29-1	few	TRBJ2-7	TGCAGCGTTGTAGCGTCCTACGAGCAGTACTTC	CSVVASYEQYF
NA	TRBV4-3	NA	TRBJ2-3	TGCGCCAGCAGCCAAGAGATCGGGGTGGGAGATACGCAGTATTTT	CASSQEIGVGDTQYF
NA	TRBV5-1	NA	TRBJ1-1	TGCGCCAGCACCTTCTCAACGAACACTGAAGCTTTCTTT	CASTFSTNTEAFF
NA	TRBV11-2	few	TRBJ1-2	TGTGCCAGCAGCTTGGGGGGGACGAAGTATGGCTACACCTTC	CASSLGGTKYGYTF
NA	TRBV20-1	few	TRBJ2-7	TGCAGTGCTAGTCGAACTAGTTCCTACGAGCAGTACTTC	CSASRTSSYEQYF
NA	TRBV6-5	many	TRBJ2-7	TGTGCCAGCAGTCGGGCAAACAACTACGAGCAGTACTTC	CASSRANNYEQYF
NA	TRBV10-3	NA	TRBJ2-5	TGTGCCTCCCAAAAGGAACAGGTCCGTGAGACCCAGTACTTC	CASQKEQVRETQYF
TRBD1	TRBV6-5	NA	TRBJ2-3	TGTGCCAGCAGTCTCGGACAGGGGAGGCCAGATACGCAGTATTTT	CASSLGQGRPDTQYF
NA	TRBV7-2	NA	TRBJ1-1	TGTGCCAGCAGCTCCGCGCGCATGAACACTGAAGCTTTCTTT	CASSSARMNTEAFF
TRBD1	TRBV12-3/TRBV12-4	few	TRBJ2-2	TGTGCCAGCAGAAGACAGGGGACCACCGGGGAGCTGTTTTTT	CASRRQGTTGELFF
NA	TRBV9	few	TRBJ2-1	TGTGCCAGCAGCCCCCCCCGGAGGGGGGCAGGAAATGAGCAGTTCTTC	CASSPPRRGAGNEQFF
TRBD1	TRBV12-3/TRBV12-4	few	TRBJ1-3	TGTGCCAGCAGTTTACACAGGGGCTCTGGAAACACCATATATTTT	CASSLHRGSGNTIYF
TRBD1	TRBV7-7	NA	TRBJ2-7	TGTGCTAGCAGCCGGGGACAGGACTCCTACGAGCAGTACTTC	CASSRGQDSYEQYF
TRBD1	TRBV5-1	few	TRBJ1-1	TGCGCCAGCAGCTTGGGACAGGGGCATGAAGCTTTCTTT	CASSLGQGHEAFF
NA	TRBV20-1	many	TRBJ2-7	TGCAGTGCTAGAGGGAGCTCCTACGAGCAGTACTTC	CSARGSSYEQYF
NA	TRBV7-9	few	TRBJ2-1	TGTGCCAGCAGCTTCCGGGGATTCAATGAGCAGTTCTTC	CASSFRGFNEQFF
TRBD1	TRBV7-7	NA	TRBJ2-5	TGTGCTAGCAGCTCCTCCGGGACAGGGACGGAGACCCAGTACTTC	CASSSSGTGTETQYF
NA	TRBV20-1	NA	TRBJ2-1	TGCAGTGCGACCCGGTCGCGAGAGAGGTTTTTGAATGAGCAGTTCTTC	CSATRSRERFLNEQFF
NA	TRBV28	NA	TRBJ2-7	TGTGCCAGCAGTTTAAGCACTTACGAGCAGTACTTC	CASSLSTYEQYF
NA	TRBV7-2	few	TRBJ1-1	TGTGCCAGCAGCTTCCAGGGGTCGAACACTGAAGCTTTCTTT	CASSFQGSNTEAFF
NA	TRBV3-1	few	TRBJ1-1	TGTGCCAGCAGCCAGGTAACAGGGAGGCGAGCTTTCTTT	CASSQVTGRRAFF
NA	TRBV29-1	many	TRBJ1-1	TGCAGCGTCGGTTATTCTGAAGCTTTCTTT	CSVGYSEAFF
NA	TRBV28	many	TRBJ2-1	TGTGCCAGCAGTTTACTTTTAGTTTTAATTAAGGAGTTCTTC	CASSLLLVLIKEFF